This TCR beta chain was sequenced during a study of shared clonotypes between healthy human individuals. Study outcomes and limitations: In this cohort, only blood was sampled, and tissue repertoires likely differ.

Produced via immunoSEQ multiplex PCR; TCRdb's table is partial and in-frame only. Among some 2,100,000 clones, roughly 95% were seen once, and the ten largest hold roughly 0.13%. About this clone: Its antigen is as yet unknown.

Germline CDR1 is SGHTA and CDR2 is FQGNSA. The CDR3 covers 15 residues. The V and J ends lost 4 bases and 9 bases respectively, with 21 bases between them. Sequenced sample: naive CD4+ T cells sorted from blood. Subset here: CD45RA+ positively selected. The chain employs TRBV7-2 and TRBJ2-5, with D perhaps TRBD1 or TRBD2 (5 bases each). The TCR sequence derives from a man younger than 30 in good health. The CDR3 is CASSSTPGAPLAQYF. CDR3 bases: TGTGCCAGCAGCTCCACTCCCGGGGCCCCTCTAGCCCAGTACTTC.